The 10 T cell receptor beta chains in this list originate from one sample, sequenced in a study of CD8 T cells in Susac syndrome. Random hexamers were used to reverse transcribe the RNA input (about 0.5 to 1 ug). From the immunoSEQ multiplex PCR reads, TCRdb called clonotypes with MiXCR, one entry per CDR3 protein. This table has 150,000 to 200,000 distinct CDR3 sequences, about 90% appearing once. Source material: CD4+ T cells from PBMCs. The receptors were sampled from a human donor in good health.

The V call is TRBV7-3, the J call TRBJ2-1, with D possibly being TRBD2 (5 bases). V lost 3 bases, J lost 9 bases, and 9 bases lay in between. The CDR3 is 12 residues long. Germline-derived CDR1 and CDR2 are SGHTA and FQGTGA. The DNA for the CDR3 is TGTGCCAGCAGCTTGAGAGAGGGTGAGCAGTTCTTC. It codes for CASSLREGEQFF.

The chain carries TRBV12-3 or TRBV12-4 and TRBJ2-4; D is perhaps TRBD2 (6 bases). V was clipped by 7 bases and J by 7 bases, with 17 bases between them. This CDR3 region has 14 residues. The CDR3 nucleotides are TGTGCCAGCACCGCCCTGCGGGGAAGGAACATTCAGTACTTC. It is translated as CASTALRGRNIQYF.

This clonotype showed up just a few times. CDR3 amino acids: CASSPSGQAKNIQYF. CDR3 nucleotides: TGTGCCAGCAGCCCGTCGGGTCAAGCCAAAAACATTCAGTACTTC. V and J are TRBV7-2 and TRBJ2-4; no definite D call. This CDR3 region has 15 residues. Germline CDR1 SGHTA, CDR2 FQGNSA. With 5 bases removed from V and 0 bases from J, the gap between germline ends came to 11 bases.

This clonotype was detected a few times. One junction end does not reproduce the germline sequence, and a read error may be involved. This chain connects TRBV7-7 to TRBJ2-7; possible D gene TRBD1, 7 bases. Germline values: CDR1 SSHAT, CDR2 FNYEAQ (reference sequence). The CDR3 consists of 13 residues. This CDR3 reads CASSLRQGGEQYF. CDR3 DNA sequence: TGTGCTAGCAGCTTACGGCAGGGGGGCGAGCAGTACTTC.

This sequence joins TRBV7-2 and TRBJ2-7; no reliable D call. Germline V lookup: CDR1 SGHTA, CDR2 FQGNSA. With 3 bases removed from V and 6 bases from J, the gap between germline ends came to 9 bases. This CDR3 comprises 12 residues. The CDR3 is CASSFPGREQYF. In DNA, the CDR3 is TGTGCCAGCAGCTTCCCGGGCCGCGAGCAGTACTTC.

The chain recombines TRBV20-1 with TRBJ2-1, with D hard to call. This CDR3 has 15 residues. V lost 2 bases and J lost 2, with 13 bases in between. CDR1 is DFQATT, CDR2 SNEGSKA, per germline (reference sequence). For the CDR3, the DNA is TGCAGTGCTAGACCCCGACAAGAACCCTACAATGAGCAGTTCTTC. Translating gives CSARPRQEPYNEQFF.

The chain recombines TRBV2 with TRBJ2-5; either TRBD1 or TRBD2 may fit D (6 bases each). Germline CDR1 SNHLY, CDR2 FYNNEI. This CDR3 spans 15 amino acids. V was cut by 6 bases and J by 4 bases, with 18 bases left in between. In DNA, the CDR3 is TGTGCCAGCAGCTATTTGGGGGGCCCCCGAGAGACCCAGTACTTC. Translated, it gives CASSYLGGPRETQYF.

For the CDR3, the DNA is TGTGCCAGCACAACTTTAGCGGGAGGGGCCTACAATGAGCAGTTCTTC. This sequence encodes CASTTLAGGAYNEQFF. The J gene is TRBJ2-1, the V gene TRBV9, with 11 positions matching TRBD2. CDR1 and CDR2 (germline): SGDLS, YYNGEE. The V and J ends lost 6 bases and 2 bases, in that order; junction bases with no gene match: 7. There are 16 residues in the CDR3.

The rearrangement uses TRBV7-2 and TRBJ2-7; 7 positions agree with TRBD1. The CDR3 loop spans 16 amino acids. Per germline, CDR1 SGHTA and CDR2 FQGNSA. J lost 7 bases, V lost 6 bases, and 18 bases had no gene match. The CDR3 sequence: CASRSLTGKGYREQYF. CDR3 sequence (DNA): TGTGCCAGCAGATCGCTGACAGGGAAGGGATACCGGGAGCAGTACTTC.

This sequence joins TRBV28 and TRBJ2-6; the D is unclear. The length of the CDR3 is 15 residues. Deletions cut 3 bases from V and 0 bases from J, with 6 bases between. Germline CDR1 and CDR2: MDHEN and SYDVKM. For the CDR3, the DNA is TGTGCCAGCAGTTTGTGGAGCTCTGGGGCCAACGTCCTGACTTTC. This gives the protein CASSLWSSGANVLTF.